The 6 T cell receptor beta chains below come from one sample, sequenced in a study of shared clonotypes between healthy human individuals (dated by TCRdb to about 2020). Libraries were made using the immunoSEQ multiplex PCR assay. Imported from immuneACCESS, the table was reduced by TCRdb to in-frame sequences with V and J called. These copies leave out some clones; in studies compared against another copy, an unresolved V gene accounts for under half, and the cause of the remainder is not known. The sample table shows more than 550,000 clones, and around 90% are seen once. The biggest ten clones account for 34% of the sample. Sequencing was carried out using memory CD8+ T cells from PBMCs. The cell subset or site label, as the study defines it: CD45RO+ cells pooled with CCR7-negative TemRA cells. These TCRs come from a man aged 18 to 29 in good health. Some clones in this sample may be carry-over from other donors' samples.

The chain uses TRBV4-2 and TRBJ1-1; D might be TRBD1 (6 bases). The CDR3 spans 14 residues. V lost 5 bases and J lost 8, with 18 bases in between. The germline V gene encodes CDR1 LGHNA and CDR2 YNFKEQ. In nucleotides, the CDR3 is TGTGCCAGCAGCTTCCGGGGAGGGGGTATAGAAGCTTTCTTT. It codes for CASSFRGGGIEAFF.

This chain connects TRBV7-2 to TRBJ1-2, with D possibly TRBD1 on 6 matching bases. Germline values: CDR1 SGHTA, CDR2 FQGNSA. CDR3 length: 13 residues. Trimming took 5 bases from V and 7 from J, leaving 14 bases between them. This chain's CDR3 is CASSLNRAGGYTF. CDR3 nucleotide sequence: TGTGCCAGCAGCCTCAACAGGGCGGGTGGCTACACCTTC. The complete variable domain, with remaining parts taken from reference TRBV7-2 and TRBJ1-2, reads GAGVSQSPSNKVTEKGKDVELRCDPISGHTALYWYRQSLGQGLEFLIYFQGNSAPDKSGLPSDRFSAERTGGSVSTLTIQRTQQEDSAVYLCASSLNRAGGYTFGSGTRLTVV.

The chain carries TRBV7-6 and TRBJ2-5; D not resolved. The ends were cut back, 1 base at V and 4 bases at J, with 13 bases in the middle. In germline, CDR1 is SGHVS, CDR2 FNYEAQ. The CDR3 covers 15 residues. This CDR3 is CASSLVLGLSETQYF. The CDR3 DNA sequence: TGTGCCAGCAGCTTAGTTTTAGGGCTTTCAGAGACCCAGTACTTC.

The chain recombines TRBV29-1 with TRBJ1-4, with no clear D. CDR3 size: 12 residues. The V gene's germline CDR1 is SQVTM and CDR2 ANQGSEA. The germline V and J ends were trimmed by 4 bases and 8 bases, with 11 bases remaining between them. CDR3 sequence reads: CSVGFGREKLFF. As DNA, the CDR3 is TGCAGCGTTGGTTTCGGTAGGGAAAAACTGTTTTTT. Full variable domain (remainder filled in from reference TRBV29-1 and TRBJ1-4): SAVISQKPSRDICQRGTSLTIQCQVDSQVTMMFWYRQQPGQSLTLIATANQGSEATYESGFVIDKFPISRPNLTFSTLTVSNMSPEDSSIYLCSVGFGREKLFFGSGTQLSVL.

This clone was found once. The V gene is TRBV9, the J gene TRBJ2-7, with a weak D call TRBD1 (6 bases). There are 14 residues in the CDR3. Germline lookup yields CDR1 SGDLS and CDR2 YYNGEE. The germline V and J ends were trimmed by 0 bases and 4 bases, with 11 bases remaining between them. Here the CDR3 reads CASSVEGERYEQYF. CDR3 bases: TGTGCCAGCAGCGTAGAGGGGGAAAGGTACGAGCAGTACTTC. Using reference TRBV9 and TRBJ2-7 for the parts outside the CDR3, the full variable domain is DSGVTQTPKHLITATGQRVTLRCSPRSGDLSVYWYQQSLDQGLQFLIQYYNGEERAKGNILERFSAQQFPDLHSELNLSSLELGDSALYFCASSVEGERYEQYFGPGTRLTVT.

This sequence joins TRBV9 and TRBJ2-2; TRBD2 agrees at 9 bases. After removal of 0 bases from V and 4 bases from J, the junction contained 4 bases not matched to a gene. Germline-derived CDR1 and CDR2 are SGDLS and YYNGEE. The CDR3 sequence is 16 residues long. Here the CDR3 DNA reads TGTGCCAGCAGCGTAGTTACGCGGGAGGGCACCGGGGAGCTGTTTTTT. This gives the protein CASSVVTREGTGELFF.